In its sample, the clone carrying this T cell receptor beta chain ranks as medium-sized (0.01 to 0.1%). The antigen remains undetermined. General study results and limits: The larger-cohort validation was restricted to a single TCR beta V-J rearrangement rather than whole repertoires.

This CDR3 is 14 amino acids long. Looked up from germline, CDR1 is DFQATT and CDR2 is SNEGSKA (reference sequence). V lost 6 bases and J lost 5, with 19 bases in between. Constant-region reverse primers amplified full-length variable regions, followed by semi-nested Nested Universal Primer A PCR. One entry per CDR3 protein, called by TCRdb with MiXCR from the 5' RACE reads. The sample yields almost 9,000 distinct CDR3 sequences, 25% to 30% seen once. The V call is TRBV20-1, the J call TRBJ1-1; D gene unclear. The sequenced material came from naive CD4+ T cells sorted from a lymph node. The subset is: naive CD4+ T cells, CD4+CD45RA+CD25-. The source of this sequence is a female donor with breast cancer. CDR3 coding DNA: TGCAGTGCCACCAGGACGGACCAGAGAACTGAAGCTTTCTTT. Translation: CSATRTDQRTEAFF.